Only a few counts were recorded for the clone carrying this T cell receptor beta chain. What it binds is unknown. This sample includes further DNA sequences coding for the same CDR3. Reverse transcribing all isolated RNA meant expressed TCRB transcripts were sequenced. Repertoires were generated with immunoSEQ multiplex PCR, while TCRdb's copy carries only in-frame clones and drops some. The top ten clones hold 0.093% of a sample with over 500,000 clones, about 16% of them seen once. This record belongs to a study of beta chain features in type 1 diabetes. CDR1 is MGHDK and CDR2 is SYGVNS in the germline V gene. The CDR3 runs to 11 residues. Deletions cut 4 bases from V and 4 bases from J, with 2 bases between. Whole-study findings and limits: Any role of HLA type in TCRB rearrangement remained unresolved here.

The source is a man aged 18 to 30 in good health. This chain uses TRBV25-1 with TRBJ2-1; no reliable D call. The sequenced sample consisted of naive CD4+ T cells from blood. Here the CDR3 DNA reads TGTGCCAGCAGTGGATACAATGAGCAGTTCTTC. It specifies CASSGYNEQFF.